Here is one TCR beta chain with its context. What this receptor recognizes is not known. Qualities for individual bases were not recorded, and no much larger clone is one base off. TCRbeta CDR3 regions were amplified from genomic DNA using the immunoSEQ Assay, a bias-controlled multiplex PCR. The authors processed their data as follows. Nucleated cell counts per sample were estimated from amplification of reference gene primers within the assay. To quantify the absolute abundance of each unique TCRbeta CDR3 rearrangement, sequence reads were collapsed and filtered. Productive Simpson clonality was computed per sample as the square root of Simpson's diversity index over productive rearrangements. TCRdb carries this immuneACCESS record with in-frame sequences only. Its versions omit some clonotypes, under half of them owing to an unresolved V gene in the studies checked, with the rest unexplained. V and J calls plus clone size are reproduced from that table; the DNA served to infer D and trimming. The sample contains 150,000 or so clones, over 70% of them found a single time. The ten largest clones add up to 5.5% to 7.5% of the sample.

The collaborating institutions used their own protocols to collect whole blood in K2EDTA tubes. For TCRbeta analysis, collaborators shipped samples as frozen whole blood, isolated PBMCs, or DNA extracted from either of those sample types. This specimen comes from a study of blood T cell repertoires in COVID-19 (dated by TCRdb to between 2020 and 2021). Describing the broader study: Samples covering the acute and convalescent phases of COVID-19 were provided by collaborators in the United States, Italy and Spain. Samples were obtained from the ongoing ImmuneRACE study (first 160 participants) and from about 1,300 subjects provided by 6 global collaborators. The repertoires were released in a freely available public database intended as a resource for research on the immune response to SARS-CoV-2. HLA class I and class II types, where available, came from metadata supplied by the sample provider rather than from assay-based typing. Subjects who had been exposed to COVID-19, were actively infected with it, or had recovered from it provided the deeply sampled blood TCRbeta repertoires that made up the dataset. The material from the prospective study consisted of cDNA or gDNA derived from T cells, B-cell-depleted T cells, or PBMCs. Sample metadata almost always included a de-identified subject ID, COVID-19 status, age in years and sex. The full study reports these points: Clinical and demographic metadata were provided uncurated, with the amount varying by source and participant.

Including the terminal cysteine and phenylalanine, the CDR3 comprises 12 residues. Just the 36-base CDR3 DNA is kept, in frame starting at base 1. CDR1 and CDR2 (SGHRS, YFSETQ) derive from the germline V gene. V gives up 6 bases and J gives up 5 bases, and the segment between their germline ends measures 9 bases. The sequence was obtained from a man at least 80 years old with acute or convalescent COVID-19. The chain couples TRBV5-1 to TRBJ2-1; 5 matching bases give a weak D call of TRBD1. The sequenced material came from peripheral blood. The CDR3 reads as follows: CASTVGHNEQFF. In nucleotide form, the sequence is TGCGCCAGCACCGTGGGGCACAATGAGCAGTTCTTC. Reference TRBV5-1 and TRBJ2-1 genes cover what lies past the CDR3, so the full variable domain is KAGVTQTPRYLIKTRGQQVTLSCSPISGHRSVSWYQQTPGQGLQFLFEYFSETQRNKGNFPGRFSGRQFSNSRSEMNVSTLELGDSALYLCASTVGHNEQFFGPGTRLTVL.